These 22 T cell receptor beta chains share one sample of origin, sequenced in a study of T cell responses to AZD1222 COVID-19 vaccine. Produced via immunoSEQ multiplex PCR; TCRdb's table is partial and in-frame only. Among more than 150,000 clones listed, around 94% were seen once. The source was peripheral blood, collected on day 0 of AZD1222 vaccination. The receptors derive from an adult in good health.

This chain connects TRBV3-1 (or the pseudogene TRBV3-2) to TRBJ1-1; D is undetermined. The V end lost 4 bases, the J end lost 1 base, and 7 bases lay between the germline ends. The CDR3 has 13 residues. Germline V gene data show CDR1 as LGHDT and CDR2 as YNNKEL (reference sequence). The CDR3 sequence is CASSPQENTEAFF. DNA for the CDR3: TGTGCCAGCAGCCCCCAGGAGAACACTGAAGCTTTCTTT.

The chain recombines TRBV10-1 with TRBJ2-1, with D unclear. Trimming removed 3 bases at V and 8 bases at J, with 8 bases between. The V gene's germline CDR1 is WNHNN and CDR2 SYGVQD (reference sequence). The CDR3 runs 12 residues. The CDR3 here is CASSDRSDEQFF. CDR3 nucleotides: TGCGCCAGCAGTGATAGATCGGATGAGCAGTTCTTC.

V gene TRBV5-1 combines with J gene TRBJ1-2, with 7 bases aligning to TRBD1. The ends lost 4 bases at V and 3 bases at J; junction bases unmatched: 12. The CDR3 loop spans 16 amino acids. Germline V lookup: CDR1 SGHRS, CDR2 YFSETQ. The DNA of the CDR3 is TGCGCCAGCAGCGGGAACGCGCAGGGGGGATACTATGGCTACACCTTC. It specifies CASSGNAQGGYYGYTF.

This rearrangement joins TRBV4-1 to TRBJ1-1; TRBD1 might be the D (5 bases). Germline V gives CDR1 MGHRA, CDR2 YSYEKL. V gave up 0 bases and J gave up 7 bases, with 21 bases separating them. The CDR3 runs 17 residues. CDR3 region: CASSQEAGRDPRGEAFF. Here the CDR3 DNA reads TGCGCCAGCAGCCAAGAAGCGGGCAGGGACCCGCGGGGTGAAGCTTTCTTT.

The V call is TRBV19, the J call TRBJ2-3; TRBD2 might be the D (5 bases). Germline values: CDR1 LNHDA, CDR2 SQIVND (reference sequence). The CDR3 loop spans 15 amino acids. Trimming took off 4 bases at V and 4 bases at J, with 15 bases between the two ends. For the CDR3, the DNA is TGTGCCAGTAGTAGAGGTCGGGGTATTTCAGATACGCAGTATTTT. Residues: CASSRGRGISDTQYF.

The rearrangement uses TRBV15 and TRBJ1-1; D gene unclear. The ends were cut back, 0 bases at V and 1 base at J, with 12 bases in the middle. The CDR3 runs to 16 residues. In germline, CDR1 is LNHNV, CDR2 YYDKDF (reference sequence). The CDR3 region has the DNA TGTGCCACCAGCAGAGATCAGGAGCCCCCGAACACTGAAGCTTTCTTT. Translation gives CATSRDQEPPNTEAFF. Complete variable domain (other parts from reference TRBV15 and TRBJ1-1): DAMVIQNPRYQVTQFGKPVTLSCSQTLNHNVMYWYQQKSSQAPKLLFHYYDKDFNNEADTPDNFQSRRPNTSFCFLDIRSPGLGDTAMYLCATSRDQEPPNTEAFFGQGTRLTVV.

The chain employs TRBV7-2 and TRBJ2-1, with 14 nucleotides matching TRBD2. CDR3 length: 16 residues. Germline CDR1 is SGHTA and CDR2 is FQGNSA. J lost 7 bases, V lost 5 bases, and 7 bases had no gene match. For the CDR3, the DNA is TGTGCCAGCAGCCCCAGGACTAGCGGGAGGAGGAATGAGCAGTTCTTC. This translates into CASSPRTSGRRNEQFF.

This CDR3 is CAWSLQNSNQPQHF. The CDR3 DNA is TGTGCCTGGAGTTTACAGAATAGCAATCAGCCCCAGCATTTT. The chain links TRBV30 to TRBJ1-5; no reliable D call. V was trimmed by 2 bases and J by 0 bases, leaving 8 bases between them. CDR1 GTSNPN and CDR2 SVGIG come from the germline V gene (reference sequence). This CDR3 contains 14 residues.

V usage is TRBV25-1 and J usage is TRBJ1-2, with D uncertain. V was cut by 1 base and J by 7 bases, with 7 bases left in between. CDR3 size: 12 residues. Germline V gene sequence: CDR1 MGHDK, CDR2 SYGVNS. CDR3 protein: CASSESSGGYTF. CDR3 nucleotides: TGTGCCAGCAGTGAATCCTCGGGTGGCTACACCTTC.

The J gene is TRBJ1-5, the V gene TRBV6-2 or TRBV6-3; a weak D match, TRBD1 (5 bases). This CDR3 region has 16 residues. Deletions cut 4 bases from V and 9 bases from J, with 22 bases between. Germline V CDR1 and CDR2: MNHEY, SVGEGT. The CDR3 protein is CASSSLRAAKGGPQHF. In DNA form, the CDR3 reads TGTGCCAGCAGTTCCCTCAGGGCAGCGAAGGGAGGGCCCCAGCATTTT.

The CDR3 nucleotides are TGTGCCAGCTCACCATCTTGGTCTGAAGCTTTCTTT. It translates to CASSPSWSEAFF. The chain has TRBV18 and TRBJ1-1; unclear D gene. Trimming cost V 2 bases and J 6 bases, with 7 bases left between them. The germline V gene has CDR1 KGHSH and CDR2 LQKENI. This CDR3 has 12 residues.

The chain joins TRBV10-3 to TRBJ1-5, with unresolved D. Trimming took off 5 bases at V and 6 bases at J, with 11 bases between the two ends. Germline V CDR1 and CDR2: ENHRY, SYGVKD. This CDR3 spans 13 amino acids. CDR3 nucleotides: TGTGCCATCAGTACCGAGATGTCTCAGCCCCAGCATTTT. This translates into CAISTEMSQPQHF.

This clone has only a few counts. The chain is built from TRBV7-9 and TRBJ1-3; D perhaps matches TRBD1 (5 bases). The CDR3 covers 16 residues. The germline CDR1 and CDR2 sequences are SEHNR and FQNEAQ (reference sequence). V gave up 5 bases and J gave up 0 bases, with 14 bases separating them. As DNA, the CDR3 is TGTGCCAGCAGCCCCCGGGACTACCTCTCTGGAAACACCATATATTTT. It translates to CASSPRDYLSGNTIYF.

The chain is built from TRBV29-1 and TRBJ1-2, with D unresolved. The germline CDR1 and CDR2 sequences are SQVTM and ANQGSEA. Trimming removed 5 bases at V and 8 bases at J, with 15 bases between. This CDR3 has 12 amino acids. The CDR3 is CSVLGLVQGYTF. In nucleotides, the CDR3 is TGCAGCGTTCTGGGTCTCGTACAGGGCTACACCTTC.

This clone was seen a single time. The chain combines TRBV7-2 with TRBJ2-7; unclear D gene. Germline V gene data show CDR1 as SGHTA and CDR2 as FQGNSA. Between the trimmed V and J ends, which lost 4 bases and 0 bases, there was a span of 13 bases. CDR3 length equals 15 residues. The CDR3 spells CASSWRGDGSYEQYF. The CDR3 DNA reads as TGTGCCAGCAGCTGGAGAGGTGACGGCTCCTACGAGCAGTACTTC.

The chain employs TRBV6-5 and TRBJ2-7, with D perhaps assigned TRBD1 or TRBD2 (5 bases each). Deletions cut 8 bases from V and 2 bases from J, with 16 bases between. CDR3 length: 14 residues. The V gene's germline CDR1 is MNHEY and CDR2 SVGAGI. Here the CDR3 DNA reads TGTGCCAGCCGGCGGACACCGGGACCCTACGAGCAGTACGTC. As protein: CASRRTPGPYEQYV.

This chain links TRBV7-2 with TRBJ1-3; D is unresolved. CDR1 is SGHTA and CDR2 is FQGNSA in the germline V gene. The V and J ends lost 6 bases and 0 bases respectively, with 9 bases between them. This CDR3 comprises 14 residues. DNA of the CDR3: TGTGCCAGCAGTGTGGCAGCCTCTGGAAACACCATATATTTT. The encoded protein is CASSVAASGNTIYF.

The CDR3 nucleotides read TGTGCCACCTCGAACACCGGGGAGCTGTTTTTT. Amino acid sequence: CATSNTGELFF. J is TRBJ2-2 and V is TRBV24-1; D gene unclear. CDR3 length equals 11 residues. Trimming left V 9 bases short and J 0 bases short, with 1 base between. Germline V CDR1 and CDR2: KGHDR, SFDVKD.

The rearrangement links TRBV7-2 to TRBJ2-5, with 9 bases lining up with TRBD2. The CDR3 loop spans 16 amino acids. V was pared by 5 bases and J by 5 bases, with 12 bases of the junction left unmatched. Germline V gives CDR1 SGHTA, CDR2 FQGNSA. The CDR3 DNA reads as TGTGCCAGCAGCCGTACCTTGGCGGGGGGGCGGGAGACCCAGTACTTC. It codes for CASSRTLAGGRETQYF.

The V call is TRBV28, the J call TRBJ1-1; unclear D gene. This CDR3 is 14 amino acids long. Germline CDR1 and CDR2: MDHEN and SYDVKM. With 6 bases removed from V and 4 bases from J, the gap between germline ends came to 15 bases. The CDR3 sequence: CASSWRGAGTEAFF. CDR3 sequence (DNA): TGTGCCAGCAGCTGGCGGGGAGCGGGCACTGAAGCTTTCTTT.

The chain uses TRBV29-1 and TRBJ1-1; TRBD1 agrees at 9 bases. Germline CDR1 reads SQVTM; CDR2 reads ANQGSEA. The CDR3 has 14 residues. J gave up 7 bases and V 0 bases, and 6 bases lay outside the gene matches. In nucleotides, the CDR3 is TGCAGCGTTGAAGATCGAGGGACAGGGTTTGAAGCTTTCTTT. Protein: CSVEDRGTGFEAFF.

This rearrangement joins TRBV5-6 to TRBJ1-2; D not certain. The germline V and J ends were trimmed by 0 bases and 5 bases, with 8 bases remaining between them. There are 13 residues in the CDR3. From germline, CDR1 is SGHDT and CDR2 YYEEEE. The CDR3 DNA reads as TGTGCCAGCAGCTTGGTAGCTCCGTATGGCTACACCTTC. Translating it yields CASSLVAPYGYTF.